A selection of T cell receptor beta chains follows, all from one sample in a study of T-cell memory formation after mild COVID-19. One entry per CDR3 protein results from TCRdb running MiXCR on the 5' RACE reads. The sample holds around 340,000 distinct CDR3 sequences; roughly 13% are singletons and the top ten take about a fifth. The sequencing input was PBMCs or a T cell subset sorted from them (not recorded which). All receptors come from a young man who had mild COVID-19 (a few samples of this study predate the infection). Cell type and time point are not known. CDR3s include the opening cysteine and the closing phenylalanine or tryptophan. D genes are given only for firm matches. Clone size is given for some rows only: seen once, a few or many times, or a class if the clone is expanded.

length: 13
V: TRBV7-3
size: -
D: -
J: TRBJ1-6
CDR3: CASSLTSNSPLHF
DNA: TGTGCCAGCAGCCTTACCTCGAATTCACCCCTCCACTTT

length: 13
V: TRBV30
size: -
D: TRBD1
J: TRBJ1-4
CDR3: CAWSATGQGKLFF
DNA: TGTGCCTGGTCGGCGACGGGACAGGGGAAACTGTTTTTT

length: 17
V: TRBV12-3/TRBV12-4
size: -
D: TRBD1
J: TRBJ1-3
CDR3: CASSLYGDRNSGNTIYF
DNA: TGTGCCAGCAGTTTATATGGGGACAGGAACTCTGGAAACACCATATATTTT

length: 14
V: TRBV25-1
size: few
D: TRBD1
J: TRBJ2-1
CDR3: CASSEWDRYNEQFF
DNA: TGTGCCAGCAGTGAATGGGACAGGTACAATGAGCAGTTCTTC

length: 15
V: TRBV5-1
size: few
D: -
J: TRBJ1-1
CDR3: CASSLALQGNTEAFF
DNA: TGCGCCAGCAGCTTGGCCCTACAGGGGAACACTGAAGCTTTCTTT

length: 16
V: TRBV27
size: -
D: TRBD2
J: TRBJ2-1
CDR3: CASSPFGPGGYNEQFF
DNA: TGTGCCAGCAGTCCTTTTGGTCCGGGGGGTTACAATGAGCAGTTCTTC

length: 14
V: TRBV6-5
size: -
D: -
J: TRBJ1-1
CDR3: CASSYRDPNTEAFF
DNA: TGTGCCAGCAGCTACAGGGACCCGAACACTGAAGCTTTCTTT

length: 17
V: TRBV20-1
size: -
D: TRBD1
J: TRBJ1-6
CDR3: CSARAQDRRDRNSPLHF
DNA: TGCAGTGCTAGAGCCCAGGACAGGAGAGACCGTAATTCACCCCTCCACTTT

length: 16
V: TRBV7-9
size: many
D: TRBD1
J: TRBJ1-3
CDR3: CASSHPRDRGGNTIYF
DNA: TGTGCCAGCAGCCACCCCCGGGACAGGGGAGGAAACACCATATATTTT

length: 14
V: TRBV9
size: once
D: -
J: TRBJ2-2
CDR3: CASSVVGRTGELFF
DNA: TGTGCCAGCAGCGTAGTGGGAAGGACCGGGGAGCTGTTTTTT

length: 15
V: TRBV7-8
size: few
D: -
J: TRBJ2-1
CDR3: CASSLGGTPVDEQFF
DNA: TGTGCCAGCAGCTTGGGTGGGACTCCGGTCGATGAGCAGTTCTTC

length: 16
V: TRBV19
size: -
D: TRBD2
J: TRBJ2-1
CDR3: CASSVAGGSPYNEQFF
DNA: TGTGCCAGTAGTGTAGCGGGGGGCTCCCCCTACAATGAGCAGTTCTTC

length: 13
V: TRBV19
size: many
D: TRBD1
J: TRBJ2-5
CDR3: CASSGTGQETQYF
DNA: TGTGCCAGTTCCGGGACAGGCCAAGAGACCCAGTACTTC

length: 15
V: TRBV7-9
size: -
D: TRBD1
J: TRBJ2-3
CDR3: CASSRPGTATDTQYF
DNA: TGTGCCAGCAGTAGACCTGGGACAGCCACAGATACGCAGTATTTT

length: 13
V: TRBV20-1
size: few
D: TRBD2
J: TRBJ2-1
CDR3: CSAKRGGPNEQFF
DNA: TGCAGTGCTAAGCGGGGGGGCCCGAATGAGCAGTTCTTC

length: 15
V: TRBV9
size: few
D: -
J: TRBJ2-2
CDR3: CASSVAGGFTGELFF
DNA: TGTGCCAGCAGCGTAGCGGGCGGCTTCACCGGGGAGCTGTTTTTT

length: 18
V: TRBV5-5
size: many
D: -
J: TRBJ2-1
CDR3: CASSLRDRDRNSYNEQFF
DNA: TGTGCCAGCAGCTTGAGGGATCGCGACAGAAACTCCTACAATGAGCAGTTCTTC

length: 14
V: TRBV10-2
size: few
D: -
J: TRBJ2-1
CDR3: CASSEDSPPGPQFF
DNA: TGCGCCAGCAGTGAGGACTCCCCGCCAGGGCCACAGTTCTTC

length: 15
V: TRBV7-2
size: -
D: TRBD1
J: TRBJ2-2
CDR3: CASSQRTGTGGELFF
DNA: TGTGCCAGCAGCCAGAGGACAGGGACGGGCGGGGAGCTGTTTTTT

length: 17
V: TRBV5-1
size: -
D: -
J: TRBJ2-5
CDR3: CASSLGVDGHPQETQYF
DNA: TGCGCCAGCAGCTTGGGAGTAGACGGACATCCCCAAGAGACCCAGTACTTC

length: 17
V: TRBV4-3
size: few
D: -
J: TRBJ1-1
CDR3: CASSHRPEVKPNTEAFF
DNA: TGCGCCAGCAGCCACCGACCCGAGGTGAAACCGAACACTGAAGCTTTCTTT

length: 16
V: TRBV6-6
size: few
D: -
J: TRBJ1-1
CDR3: CASSYSARERSSEAFF
DNA: TGTGCCAGCAGTTACTCTGCCAGGGAGCGCAGTTCTGAAGCTTTCTTT

length: 14
V: TRBV6-6
size: -
D: -
J: TRBJ1-1
CDR3: CASSHLEGNTEAFF
DNA: TGTGCCAGCAGCCACCTCGAGGGGAACACTGAAGCTTTCTTT

length: 12
V: TRBV20-1
size: few
D: -
J: TRBJ2-3
CDR3: CSAGAVPDTQYF
DNA: TGCAGTGCAGGAGCAGTTCCAGATACGCAGTATTTT

length: 14
V: TRBV6-5
size: few
D: -
J: TRBJ1-1
CDR3: CASSYSGGSTEAFF
DNA: TGTGCCAGCAGTTACTCGGGAGGCTCCACTGAAGCTTTCTTT

length: 14
V: TRBV2
size: -
D: -
J: TRBJ1-2
CDR3: CASTKGREENGYTF
DNA: TGTGCCAGCACAAAGGGCAGGGAGGAGAATGGCTACACCTTC

length: 16
V: TRBV3-1
size: few
D: -
J: TRBJ2-1
CDR3: CASSRTGLSPYNEQFF
DNA: TGTGCCAGCAGCCGAACGGGGCTTAGCCCCTACAATGAGCAGTTCTTC

length: 13
V: TRBV2
size: -
D: -
J: TRBJ2-5
CDR3: CASSEMVQETQYF
DNA: TGTGCCAGCAGTGAAATGGTCCAAGAGACCCAGTACTTC

length: 15
V: TRBV7-3
size: few
D: -
J: TRBJ2-2
CDR3: CASSLAVVNTGELFF
DNA: TGTGCCAGCAGCTTAGCGGTGGTGAACACCGGGGAGCTGTTTTTT

length: 14
V: TRBV2
size: few
D: -
J: TRBJ1-2
CDR3: CASSGSGRTQLCTF
DNA: TGTGCCAGCAGTGGTTCAGGGAGAACCCAATTGTGCACCTTC

length: 17
V: TRBV10-3
size: few
D: -
J: TRBJ1-4
CDR3: CAISAIPTGHSNEKLFF
DNA: TGTGCCATCAGTGCCATACCCACAGGGCATAGTAATGAAAAACTGTTTTTT

length: 12
V: TRBV30
size: -
D: TRBD2
J: TRBJ2-1
CDR3: CACSELAGVQFF
DNA: TGTGCCTGCTCGGAACTAGCGGGGGTGCAGTTCTTC

length: 14
V: TRBV6-5
size: few
D: -
J: TRBJ1-5
CDR3: CASSLRHSNQPQHF
DNA: TGTGCCAGCAGTTTAAGACATAGCAATCAGCCCCAGCATTTT

length: 16
V: TRBV30
size: few
D: -
J: TRBJ2-1
CDR3: CAWSVVGGRSYNEQFF
DNA: TGTGCCTGGAGTGTAGTTGGGGGACGCTCCTACAATGAGCAGTTCTTC

length: 16
V: TRBV7-2
size: -
D: -
J: TRBJ2-3
CDR3: CASSSPEVAGTDTQYF
DNA: TGTGCCAGCAGCTCCCCGGAGGTAGCGGGCACAGATACGCAGTATTTT

length: 13
V: TRBV4-3
size: few
D: -
J: TRBJ1-5
CDR3: CASSQDRGRAQHF
DNA: TGCGCCAGCAGCCAAGATAGAGGGAGGGCCCAGCATTTT

length: 13
V: TRBV20-1
size: few
D: -
J: TRBJ2-2
CDR3: CSARFLGAGELFF
DNA: TGCAGTGCTAGATTCCTAGGCGCCGGGGAGCTGTTTTTT

length: 15
V: TRBV5-1
size: many
D: -
J: TRBJ1-5
CDR3: CASSLRGRSNQPQHF
DNA: TGCGCCAGCAGCTTGCGAGGCCGGAGCAATCAGCCCCAGCATTTT

length: 15
V: TRBV11-2
size: few
D: TRBD1
J: TRBJ2-5
CDR3: CASSLDRQGWETQYF
DNA: TGTGCCAGCAGCTTAGATCGACAGGGATGGGAGACCCAGTACTTC

length: 16
V: TRBV19
size: -
D: -
J: TRBJ1-2
CDR3: CASSSRTKGFDYGYTF
DNA: TGTGCCAGTAGTAGCCGGACGAAGGGTTTTGACTATGGCTACACCTTC

length: 15
V: TRBV5-1
size: -
D: TRBD1
J: TRBJ2-2
CDR3: CATHSTGGVTGELFF
DNA: TGCGCCACCCATTCAACAGGGGGAGTAACCGGGGAGCTGTTTTTT

length: 14
V: TRBV7-9
size: -
D: -
J: TRBJ2-3
CDR3: CASSWGSGEDTQYF
DNA: TGTGCCAGCAGCTGGGGATCGGGGGAAGATACGCAGTATTTT

length: 13
V: TRBV3-1
size: -
D: -
J: TRBJ2-5
CDR3: CASSQVERETQYF
DNA: TGTGCCAGCAGCCAAGTAGAGCGAGAGACCCAGTACTTC

length: 14
V: TRBV7-3
size: few
D: -
J: TRBJ2-2
CDR3: CASSLGGLTGELFF
DNA: TGTGCCAGCAGCTTAGGGGGACTCACCGGGGAGCTGTTTTTT

length: 15
V: TRBV5-1
size: few
D: -
J: TRBJ1-5
CDR3: CASSPGDNRNQPQHF
DNA: TGCGCCAGCAGCCCTGGGGACAATCGCAATCAGCCCCAGCATTTT